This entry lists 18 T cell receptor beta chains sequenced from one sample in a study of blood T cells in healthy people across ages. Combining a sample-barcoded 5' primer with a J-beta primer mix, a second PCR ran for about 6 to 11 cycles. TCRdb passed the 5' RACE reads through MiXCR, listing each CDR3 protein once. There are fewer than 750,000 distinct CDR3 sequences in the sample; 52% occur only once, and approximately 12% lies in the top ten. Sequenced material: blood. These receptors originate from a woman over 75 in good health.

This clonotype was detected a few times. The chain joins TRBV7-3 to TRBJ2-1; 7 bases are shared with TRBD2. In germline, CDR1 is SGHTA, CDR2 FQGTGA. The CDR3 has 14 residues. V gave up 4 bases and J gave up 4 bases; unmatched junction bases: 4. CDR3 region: CASSSAGKYNEQFF. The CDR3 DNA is TGTGCCAGCAGCTCAGCGGGGAAATACAATGAGCAGTTCTTC.

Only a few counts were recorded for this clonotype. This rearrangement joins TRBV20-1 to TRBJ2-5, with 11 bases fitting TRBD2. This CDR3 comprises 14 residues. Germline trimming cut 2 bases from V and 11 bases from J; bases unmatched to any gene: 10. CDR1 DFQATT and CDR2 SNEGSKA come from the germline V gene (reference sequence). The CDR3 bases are TGCAGTGCTAGACATAGCGGGGGGGCCAATGAGCAGTACTTC. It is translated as CSARHSGGANEQYF.

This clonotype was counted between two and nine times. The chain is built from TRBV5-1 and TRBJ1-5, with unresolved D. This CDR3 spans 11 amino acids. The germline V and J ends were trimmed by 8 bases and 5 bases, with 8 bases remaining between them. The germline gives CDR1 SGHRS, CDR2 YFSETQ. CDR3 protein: CARGKDQPQHF. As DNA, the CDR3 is TGCGCCAGGGGGAAAGATCAGCCCCAGCATTTT.

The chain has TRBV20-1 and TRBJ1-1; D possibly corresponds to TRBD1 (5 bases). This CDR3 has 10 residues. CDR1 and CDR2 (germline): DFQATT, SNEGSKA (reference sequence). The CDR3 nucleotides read TGCAGGGGGGTAGGCACTGAAGCTTTCTTT. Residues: CRGVGTEAFF.

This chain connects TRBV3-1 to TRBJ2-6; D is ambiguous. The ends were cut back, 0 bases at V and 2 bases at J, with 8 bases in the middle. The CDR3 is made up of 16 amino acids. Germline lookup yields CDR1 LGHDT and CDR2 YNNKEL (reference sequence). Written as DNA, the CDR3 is TGTGCCAGCAGCCAAGATCCTCCCGCTGGGGCCAACGTCCTGACTTTC. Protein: CASSQDPPAGANVLTF.

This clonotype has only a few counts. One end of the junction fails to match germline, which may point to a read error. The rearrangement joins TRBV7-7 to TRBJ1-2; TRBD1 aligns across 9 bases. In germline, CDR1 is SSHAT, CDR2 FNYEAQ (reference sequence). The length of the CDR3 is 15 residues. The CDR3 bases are TGTGCTAGCAGCCTGGACAGGGGAGCTAACTATGGCTACACCTTC. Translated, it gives CASSLDRGANYGYTF.

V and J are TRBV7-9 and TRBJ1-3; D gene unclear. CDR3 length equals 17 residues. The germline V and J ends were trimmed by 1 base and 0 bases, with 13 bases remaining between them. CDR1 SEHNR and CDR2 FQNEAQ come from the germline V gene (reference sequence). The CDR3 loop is CASSLGAVTGSGNTIYF. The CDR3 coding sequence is TGTGCCAGCAGCTTAGGCGCGGTGACGGGCTCTGGAAACACCATATATTTT. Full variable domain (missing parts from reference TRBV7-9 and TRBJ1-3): DTGVSQNPRHKITKRGQNVTFRCDPISEHNRLYWYRQTLGQGPEFLTYFQNEAQLEKSRLLSDRFSAERPKGSFSTLEIQRTEQGDSAMYLCASSLGAVTGSGNTIYFGEGSWLTVV.

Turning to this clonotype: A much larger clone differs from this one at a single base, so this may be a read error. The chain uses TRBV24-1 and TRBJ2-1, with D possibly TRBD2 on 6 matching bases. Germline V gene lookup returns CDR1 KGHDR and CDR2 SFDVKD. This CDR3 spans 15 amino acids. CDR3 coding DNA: TGTGCCACCAGTGACTCCCCCGGGGGAGCGGACCAGCAGTTGTTC. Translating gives CATSDSPGGADQQLF.

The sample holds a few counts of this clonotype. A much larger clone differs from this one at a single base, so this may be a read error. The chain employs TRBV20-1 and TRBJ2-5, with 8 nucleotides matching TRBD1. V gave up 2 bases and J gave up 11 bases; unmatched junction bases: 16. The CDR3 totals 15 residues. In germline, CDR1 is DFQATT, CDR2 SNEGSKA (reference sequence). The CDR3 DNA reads TGCAGTGCTAGACCTATCTGGACAGGGCAGGATGAGCAGTACTTC. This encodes CSARPIWTGQDEQYF.

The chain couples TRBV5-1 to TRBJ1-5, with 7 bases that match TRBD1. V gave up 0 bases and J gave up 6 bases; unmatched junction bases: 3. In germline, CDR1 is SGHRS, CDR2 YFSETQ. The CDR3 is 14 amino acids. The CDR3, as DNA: TGCGCCAGCAGCTTGGACAGGGGAACTCAGCCCCAGCATTTT. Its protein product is CASSLDRGTQPQHF.

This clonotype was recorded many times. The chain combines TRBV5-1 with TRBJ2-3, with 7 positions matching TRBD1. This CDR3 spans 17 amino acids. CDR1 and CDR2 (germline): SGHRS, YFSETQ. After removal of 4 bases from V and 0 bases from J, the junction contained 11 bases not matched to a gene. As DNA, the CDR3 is TGCGCCAGCAGCGCTCCTACAGGGGTGTCTAGCACAGATACGCAGTATTTT. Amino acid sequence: CASSAPTGVSSTDTQYF.

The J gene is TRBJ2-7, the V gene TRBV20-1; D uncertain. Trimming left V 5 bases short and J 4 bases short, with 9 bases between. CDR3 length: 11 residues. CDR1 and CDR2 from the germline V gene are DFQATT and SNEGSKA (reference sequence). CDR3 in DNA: TGCAGTGCTCCCTCGAGGTACGAGCAGTACTTC. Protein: CSAPSRYEQYF.

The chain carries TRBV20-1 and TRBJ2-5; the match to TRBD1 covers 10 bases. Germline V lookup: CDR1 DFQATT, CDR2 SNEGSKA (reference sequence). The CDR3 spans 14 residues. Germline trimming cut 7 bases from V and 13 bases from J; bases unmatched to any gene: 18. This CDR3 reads CSVNRDRGLNERYF. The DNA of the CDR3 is TGCAGTGTCAACCGGGACAGGGGCCTGAATGAGCGGTACTTC.

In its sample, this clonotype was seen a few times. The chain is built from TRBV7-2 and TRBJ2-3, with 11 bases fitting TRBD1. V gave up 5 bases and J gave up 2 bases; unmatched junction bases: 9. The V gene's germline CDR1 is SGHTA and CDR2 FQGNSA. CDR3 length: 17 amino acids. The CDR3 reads CASSIWTGGVTTDTQYF. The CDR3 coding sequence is TGTGCCAGCAGCATCTGGACAGGGGGCGTCACCACAGATACGCAGTATTTT.

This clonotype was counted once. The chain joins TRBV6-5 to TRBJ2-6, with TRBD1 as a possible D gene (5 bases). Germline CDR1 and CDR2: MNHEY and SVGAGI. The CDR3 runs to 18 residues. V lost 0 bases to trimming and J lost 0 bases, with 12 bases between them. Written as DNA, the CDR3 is TGTGCCAGCAGTTACTCGCAGGGTGTGGGCTCTGGGGCCAACGTCCTGACTTTC. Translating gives CASSYSQGVGSGANVLTF.

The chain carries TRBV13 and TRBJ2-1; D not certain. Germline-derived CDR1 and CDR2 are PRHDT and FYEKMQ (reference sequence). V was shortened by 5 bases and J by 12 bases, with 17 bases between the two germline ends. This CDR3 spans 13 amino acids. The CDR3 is CASSRPSLMGQFF. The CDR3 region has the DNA TGTGCCAGCAGCCGCCCTTCGTTGATGGGGCAGTTCTTC.

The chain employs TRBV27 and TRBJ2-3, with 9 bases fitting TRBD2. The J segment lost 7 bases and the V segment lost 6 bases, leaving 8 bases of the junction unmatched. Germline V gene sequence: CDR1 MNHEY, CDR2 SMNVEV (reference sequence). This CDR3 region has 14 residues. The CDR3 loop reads CASSPFAGGYTQYF. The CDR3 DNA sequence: TGTGCCAGCAGCCCTTTTGCGGGGGGGTATACGCAGTATTTT.

CDR3 nucleotide sequence: TGTGCCAGCGGTGGGACCTACTACGAGCAGTACTTC. Translated, it gives CASGGTYYEQYF. The rearrangement uses TRBV6-1 and TRBJ2-5; the D gene could be TRBD1 or TRBD2 (5 bases each). The assigned J gene may be wrong: the sequence end matches TRBJ2-7 better. The CDR3 is 12 amino acids. CDR1 MNHNS and CDR2 SASEGT come from the germline V gene.